This section outlines one T cell receptor beta chain sequence together with its context. Its target is not known. The data stem from a study of T cell clones after liver transplantation. About the research overall: TCRbeta sequencing after a pre-transplant mixed lymphocyte reaction identified graft-donor-reactive clones, later tracked in post-transplant blood. Three of eight recipients were HCV-positive; others had non-autoimmune, non-viral indications.

Repertoires were generated with immunoSEQ multiplex PCR, while TCRdb's copy carries only in-frame clones and drops some. The profile shows around 100,000 clones, roughly 80% of them singletons. General observations from the study: In 5 of 8 subjects, circulating graft-donor-reactive CD4 TCRbeta sequences fell significantly after transplant.

Here the sequenced sample was CD4+ T cells from blood, taken before liver transplant. This receptor was identified in a human donor who received a liver transplant.

The CDR3 DNA sequence: TGCGCCAGCAGCCAAGCGGCTGACAGGGGGGCAGATACGCAGTATTTT. Protein product: CASSQAADRGADTQYF. The chain uses TRBV4-1 and TRBJ2-3, with TRBD1 matching over 9 bases. The CDR3 is 16 residues long. Germline trimming cut 1 base from V and 4 bases from J; bases unmatched to any gene: 6. CDR1 is MGHRA, CDR2 YSYEKL, per germline.